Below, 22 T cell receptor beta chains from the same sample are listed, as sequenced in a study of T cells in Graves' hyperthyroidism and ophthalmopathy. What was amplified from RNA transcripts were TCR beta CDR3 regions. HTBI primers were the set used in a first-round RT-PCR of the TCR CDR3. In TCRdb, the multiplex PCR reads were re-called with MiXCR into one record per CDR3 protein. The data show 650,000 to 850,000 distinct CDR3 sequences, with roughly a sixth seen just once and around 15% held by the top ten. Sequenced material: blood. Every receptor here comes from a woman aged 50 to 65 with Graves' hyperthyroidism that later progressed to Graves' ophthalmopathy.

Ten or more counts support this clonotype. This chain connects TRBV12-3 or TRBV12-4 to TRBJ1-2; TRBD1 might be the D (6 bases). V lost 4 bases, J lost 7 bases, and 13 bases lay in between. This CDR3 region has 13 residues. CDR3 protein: CASSSLQGTGYTF. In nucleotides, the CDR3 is TGTGCCAGCAGTTCATTACAGGGTACTGGCTACACCTTC.

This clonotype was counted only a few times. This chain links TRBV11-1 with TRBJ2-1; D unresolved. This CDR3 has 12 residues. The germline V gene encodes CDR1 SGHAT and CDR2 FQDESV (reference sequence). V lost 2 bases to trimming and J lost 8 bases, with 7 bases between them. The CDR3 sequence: CASSLNSDEQFF. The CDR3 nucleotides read TGTGCCAGCAGCTTAAATTCCGATGAGCAGTTCTTC.

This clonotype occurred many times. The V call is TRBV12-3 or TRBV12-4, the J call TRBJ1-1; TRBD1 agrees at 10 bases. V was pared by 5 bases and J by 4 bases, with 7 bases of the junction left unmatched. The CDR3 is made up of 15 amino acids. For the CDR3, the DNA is TGTGCCAGCAGTCCTAGGACAGGGGGACCCACTGAAGCTTTCTTT. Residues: CASSPRTGGPTEAFF.

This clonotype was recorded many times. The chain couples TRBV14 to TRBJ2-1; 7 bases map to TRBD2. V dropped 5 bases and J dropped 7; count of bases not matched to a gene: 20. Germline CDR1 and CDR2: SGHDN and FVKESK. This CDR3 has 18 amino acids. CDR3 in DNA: TGTGCCAGCAGCTATACTGGACGATTCGGCGGGGGATTTAATGAGCAGTTCTTC. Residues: CASSYTGRFGGGFNEQFF.

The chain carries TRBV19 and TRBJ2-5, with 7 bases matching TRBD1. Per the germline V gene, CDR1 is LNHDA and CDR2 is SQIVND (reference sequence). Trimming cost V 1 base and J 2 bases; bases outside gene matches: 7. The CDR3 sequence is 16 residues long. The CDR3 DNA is TGTGCCAGTAGTATAGGCAGGGGGAGTGGGCAAGAGACCCAGTACTTC. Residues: CASSIGRGSGQETQYF.

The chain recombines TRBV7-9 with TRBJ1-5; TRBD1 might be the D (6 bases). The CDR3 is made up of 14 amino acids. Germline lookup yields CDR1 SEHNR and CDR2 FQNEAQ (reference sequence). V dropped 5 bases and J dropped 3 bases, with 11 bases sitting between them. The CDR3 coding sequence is TGTGCCAGCAGCCCGCAGGGGTACAATCAGCCCCAGCATTTT. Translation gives CASSPQGYNQPQHF.

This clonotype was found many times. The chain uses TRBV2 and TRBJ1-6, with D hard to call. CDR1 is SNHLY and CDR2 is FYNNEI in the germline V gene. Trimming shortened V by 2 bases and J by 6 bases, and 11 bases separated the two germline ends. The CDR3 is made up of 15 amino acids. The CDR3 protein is CASSEIYTINSPLHF. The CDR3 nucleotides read TGTGCCAGCAGTGAAATTTACACCATTAATTCACCCCTCCACTTT.

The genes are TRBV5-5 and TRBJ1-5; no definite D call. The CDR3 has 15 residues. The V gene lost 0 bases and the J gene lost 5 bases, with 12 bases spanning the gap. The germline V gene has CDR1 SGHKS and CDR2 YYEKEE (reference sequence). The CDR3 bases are TGTGCCAGCAGCTTGGATCTGGCAGGCGATCAGCCCCAGCATTTT. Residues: CASSLDLAGDQPQHF.

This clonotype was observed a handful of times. The CDR3 loop is CASSDAGQLTGGHF. The CDR3 nucleotides are TGTGCCAGCAGCGACGCGGGACAGCTTACCGGCGGCCACTTT. The chain links TRBV5-4 to TRBJ1-6; 7 bases fit TRBD1. The trim removed 4 bases at V and 18 bases at J, leaving 16 bases unmatched. Germline values: CDR1 SGHNT, CDR2 YYREEE (reference sequence). This CDR3 spans 14 amino acids.

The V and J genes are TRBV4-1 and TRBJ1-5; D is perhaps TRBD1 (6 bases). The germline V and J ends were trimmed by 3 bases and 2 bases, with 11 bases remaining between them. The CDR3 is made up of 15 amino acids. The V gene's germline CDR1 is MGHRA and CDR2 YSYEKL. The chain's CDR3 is CASSHTGIGNQPQHF. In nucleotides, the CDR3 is TGCGCCAGCAGCCACACAGGGATTGGCAATCAGCCCCAGCATTTT.

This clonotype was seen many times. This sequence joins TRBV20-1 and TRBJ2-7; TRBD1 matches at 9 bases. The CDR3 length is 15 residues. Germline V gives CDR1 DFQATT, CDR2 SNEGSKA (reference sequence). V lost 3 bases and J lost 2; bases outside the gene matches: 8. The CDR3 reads CSASIRTGVPYEQYF. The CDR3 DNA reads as TGCAGTGCTAGTATTAGGACAGGGGTACCCTACGAGCAGTACTTC.

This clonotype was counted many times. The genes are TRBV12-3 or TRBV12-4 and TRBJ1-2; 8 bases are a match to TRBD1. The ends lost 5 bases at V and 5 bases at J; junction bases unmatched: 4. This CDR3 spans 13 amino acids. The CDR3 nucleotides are TGTGCCAGCAGTCATAACAGGGGGTATGGCTACACCTTC. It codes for CASSHNRGYGYTF.

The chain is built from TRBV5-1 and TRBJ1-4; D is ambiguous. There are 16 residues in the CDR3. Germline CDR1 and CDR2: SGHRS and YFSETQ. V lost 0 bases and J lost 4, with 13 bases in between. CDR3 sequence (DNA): TGCGCCAGCAGCTTGGGGTTTTCGATACGTAATGAAAAACTGTTTTTT. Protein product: CASSLGFSIRNEKLFF. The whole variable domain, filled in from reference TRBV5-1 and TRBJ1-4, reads KAGVTQTPRYLIKTRGQQVTLSCSPISGHRSVSWYQQTPGQGLQFLFEYFSETQRNKGNFPGRFSGRQFSNSRSEMNVSTLELGDSALYLCASSLGFSIRNEKLFFGSGTQLSVL.

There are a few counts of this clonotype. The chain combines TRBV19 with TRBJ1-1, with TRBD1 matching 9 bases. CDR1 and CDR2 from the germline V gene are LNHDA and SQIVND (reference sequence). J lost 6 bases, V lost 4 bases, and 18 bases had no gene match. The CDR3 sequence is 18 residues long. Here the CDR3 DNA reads TGTGCCAGTAGTAAGGGACAGGGAGGGGACCATCGTAGGGCTGAAGCTTTCTTT. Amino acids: CASSKGQGGDHRRAEAFF. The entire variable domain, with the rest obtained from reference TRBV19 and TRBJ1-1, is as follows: DGGITQSPKYLFRKEGQNVTLSCEQNLNHDAMYWYRQDPGQGLRLIYYSQIVNDFQKGDIAEGYSVSREKKESFPLTVTSAQKNPTAFYLCASSKGQGGDHRRAEAFFGQGTRLTVV.

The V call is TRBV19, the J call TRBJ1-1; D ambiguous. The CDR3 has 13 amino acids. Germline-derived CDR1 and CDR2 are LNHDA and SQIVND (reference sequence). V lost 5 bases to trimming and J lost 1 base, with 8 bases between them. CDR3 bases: TGTGCCAGTAGTTTATGGCCGAACACTGAAGCTTTCTTT. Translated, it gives CASSLWPNTEAFF. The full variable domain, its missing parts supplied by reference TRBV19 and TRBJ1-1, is DGGITQSPKYLFRKEGQNVTLSCEQNLNHDAMYWYRQDPGQGLRLIYYSQIVNDFQKGDIAEGYSVSREKKESFPLTVTSAQKNPTAFYLCASSLWPNTEAFFGQGTRLTVV.

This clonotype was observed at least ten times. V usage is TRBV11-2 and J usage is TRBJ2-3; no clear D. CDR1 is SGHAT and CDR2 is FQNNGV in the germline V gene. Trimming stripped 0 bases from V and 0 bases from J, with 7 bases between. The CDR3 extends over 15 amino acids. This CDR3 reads CASSLESGSTDTQYF. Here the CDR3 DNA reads TGTGCCAGCAGCTTAGAATCTGGCAGCACAGATACGCAGTATTTT.

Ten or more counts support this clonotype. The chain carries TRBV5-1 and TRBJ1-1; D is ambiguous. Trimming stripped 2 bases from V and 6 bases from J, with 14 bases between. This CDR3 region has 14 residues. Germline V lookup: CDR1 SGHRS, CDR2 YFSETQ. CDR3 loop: CASSLDRGFSEAFF. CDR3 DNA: TGCGCCAGCAGCTTAGATCGGGGTTTTTCTGAAGCTTTCTTT.

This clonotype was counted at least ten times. CDR3 in amino acids: CASITGGPVREQYF. As DNA, the CDR3 is TGTGCCAGCATTACAGGGGGCCCAGTGCGCGAGCAGTACTTC. This rearrangement joins TRBV6-1 to TRBJ2-7, with TRBD1 identical over 9 bases. V was pared by 7 bases and J by 6 bases, with 10 bases of the junction left unmatched. The CDR3 is 14 amino acids. Germline-derived CDR1 and CDR2 are MNHNS and SASEGT.

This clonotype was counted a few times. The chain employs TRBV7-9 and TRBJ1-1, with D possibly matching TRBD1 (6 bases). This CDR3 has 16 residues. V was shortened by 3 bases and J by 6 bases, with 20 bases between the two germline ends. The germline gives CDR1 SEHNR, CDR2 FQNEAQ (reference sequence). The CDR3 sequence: CASSFGTFHLFAEAFF. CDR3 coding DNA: TGTGCCAGCAGCTTCGGGACATTCCATCTGTTCGCTGAAGCTTTCTTT.

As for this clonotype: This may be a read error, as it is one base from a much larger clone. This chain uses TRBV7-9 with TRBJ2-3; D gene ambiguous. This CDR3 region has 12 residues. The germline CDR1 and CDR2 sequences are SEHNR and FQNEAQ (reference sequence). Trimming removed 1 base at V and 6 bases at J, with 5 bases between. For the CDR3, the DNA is TGTGCCAGCAGCTTAGAAGGGGATACGCAGTATTTT. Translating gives CASSLEGDTQYF.

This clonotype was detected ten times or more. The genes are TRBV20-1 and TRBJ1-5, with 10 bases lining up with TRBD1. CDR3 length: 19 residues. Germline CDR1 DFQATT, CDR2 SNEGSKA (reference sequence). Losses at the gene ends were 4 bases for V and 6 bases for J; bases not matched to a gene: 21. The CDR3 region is CSATRPLQLTGGGGQPQHF. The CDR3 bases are TGCAGTGCTACCCGTCCTCTGCAGCTGACAGGGGGCGGCGGTCAGCCCCAGCATTTT.

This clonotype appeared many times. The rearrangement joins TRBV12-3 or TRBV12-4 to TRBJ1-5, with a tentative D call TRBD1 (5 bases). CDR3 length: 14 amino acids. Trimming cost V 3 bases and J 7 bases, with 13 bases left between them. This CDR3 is CASSFTGASQPQHF. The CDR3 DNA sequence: TGTGCCAGCAGTTTTACCGGGGCATCGCAGCCCCAGCATTTT.